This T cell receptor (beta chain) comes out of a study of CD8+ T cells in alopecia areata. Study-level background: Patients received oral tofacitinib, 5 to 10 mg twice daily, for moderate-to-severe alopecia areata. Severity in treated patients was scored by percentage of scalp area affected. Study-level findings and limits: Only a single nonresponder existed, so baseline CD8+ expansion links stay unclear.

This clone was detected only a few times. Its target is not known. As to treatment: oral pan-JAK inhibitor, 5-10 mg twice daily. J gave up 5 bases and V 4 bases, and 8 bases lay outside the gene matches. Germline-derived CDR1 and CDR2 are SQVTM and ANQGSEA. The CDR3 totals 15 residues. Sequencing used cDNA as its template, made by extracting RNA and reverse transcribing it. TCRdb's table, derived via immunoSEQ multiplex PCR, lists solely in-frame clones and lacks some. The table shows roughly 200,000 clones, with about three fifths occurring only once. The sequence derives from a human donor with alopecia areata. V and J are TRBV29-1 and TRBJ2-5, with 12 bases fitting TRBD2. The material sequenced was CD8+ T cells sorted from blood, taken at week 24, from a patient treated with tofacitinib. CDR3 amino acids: CSVGPSGGDGETQYF. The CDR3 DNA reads TGCAGCGTTGGGCCTAGCGGGGGGGATGGGGAGACCCAGTACTTC.